This TCR beta chain came from a study of cytomegalovirus exposure and HLA in healthy donors (dated by TCRdb to 2016 to 2017). About the investigation overall: An earlier analysis of approximately 590 of the donors reported 250 to 300 Gb of sequence data and more than 90 million unique TCR beta sequences from 150 million to 200 million T cells. Around 330 gigabases of sequencing data and around 88 million unique TCR sequences made up an early release that covered several hundred HLA-typed donors. Of the roughly 400 genotyped donors, around 81% fell in the genetic ancestry cluster associated with self-reported Caucasian donors. The study aimed to test whether signatures of past pathogen exposure could be identified by cataloging public T cell receptors. Using immunosequencing, the study profiled T cell repertoires from 640 or so subjects and related those repertoires to cytomegalovirus serostatus. Along with the roughly 710-subject first cohort, a separate validation cohort of around 110 different subjects was used. To predict cytomegalovirus infection status, the study brought together high-throughput TCR immunosequencing, statistical association of individual TCRs with disease status, and machine learning. A later analysis re-analyzed previously published TCR beta repertoires from approximately 700 donors and added high-resolution HLA genotyping to study TCR occurrence patterns. The later analysis used no new phenotypic data to find candidate immune exposures, relying instead on TCR beta sequences and their occurrence across donors. To decide whether each TCR beta V gene segment behaved as functional or pseudogenic, an earlier analysis of some 600 of the donors relied on high-throughput TCR beta sequencing. Donor age, sex, ethnicity and CMV serostatus were collected together with the repertoire data. In a later genetic analysis, genome-wide SNP genotypes for 398 of the 666 donors were used, and that subset was treated as a discovery cohort. All discovery cohort repertoires had been generated using a single sequencing platform. HLA typing included class I and class II loci at four-digit resolution. The number of donors typed differed by locus, with roughly 629-640 for A, B, C, DRB1 and DQB1, 522 for DQA1, over 600 for DPA1, and over 400 for DPB1. Because of strong linkage in the cohort, roughly 5 DR-DQ haplotypes were treated as single units for association and clustering. Among 398 genotyped donors of the cohort, an average of about 240,000 unique TCR beta nucleotide sequences was sequenced per donor, of which about 18% were non-productive. What the study reported, not specific to this receptor: In a later analysis, TCR association rates were found to vary across HLA loci, with the most associated TCRs seen for DRB1 alleles and the fewest for HLA-C alleles. Specific HLA alleles were associated with roughly 17,000 TCR beta sequences at a false discovery rate of 0.05 in a later analysis. A later genetic analysis reported fewer N-insertions in productive TCRs among donors in an Asian-associated ancestry cluster than the roughly 700-donor mean. A later analysis found that HLA-associated TCR beta chains were more clonally expanded and had lower generation probabilities than equally common non-associated chains. In both the original and validation cohorts, the classifier was reported to diagnose cytomegalovirus status with high specificity and sensitivity. Because counts were too low, approximately 18 rarely observed V segments, including chromosome 9 orphons, were excluded from the earlier analysis of about 500 of the donors. For the cohort, immune exposure information was limited to CMV serostatus. This cohort had only TCR beta chains sequenced, and the lack of alpha or paired-chain data limited which features could be detected. An earlier analysis of approximately 540 of the donors showed that most TCR beta V segments appeared in productive rearrangements either about 87% or about 30% of the time, which broadly matched IMGT annotations. A later analysis found that most CMV-associated TCR beta chains appeared HLA-restricted, with HLA associations seemingly driven largely by CMV exposure. Some IMGT-functional V segments, including TRBV6-2 and TRBV6-3, could not be told apart with the 87-base-pair reads, so those segments were excluded. An association between a missense DCLRE1C variant and V-gene and J-gene trimming of TCR beta chains was found in a later genetic analysis and replicated in an independent cohort. The study gave a list of about 170 TCR beta chains associated with cytomegalovirus. The presence/absence analyses assumed that sequencing depth was roughly uniform across donors, and that assumption may not be true. A cluster of highly shared sequence variants was judged likely to be a technical artifact of the sequencing pipeline. A later analysis reported that several top co-occurrence clusters appeared linked to parvovirus B19, influenza, CMV and Epstein-Barr virus. Strong co-occurrence of HLA alleles, especially DR and DQ, made assigning TCR associations to individual alleles difficult. A further reported finding was that TCR beta sequences accurately predicted the HLA-A and HLA-B alleles for most subjects in the first cohort. A few of the identified cytomegalovirus-associated TCR beta chains were confirmed in vitro to be specific for cytomegalovirus antigens. Correlated functional status among segregating V segments might be attributable to linkage disequilibrium, but an unknown experimental factor could not be ruled out. Because HLA typing was unavailable for some donors at each locus, only the typed subset was used in association tests. It was suggested by the authors that the approach could potentially be generalized to other disease states and immunological phenotypes. Across donors, most TCR sequences were observed very rarely, whereas some public TCRs were present in many individuals.

The CDR3, from cysteine to phenylalanine, totals 17 residues. Kept here is only the CDR3 DNA, which spans 51 bases and is read in frame from base 1. From a lookup of the germline V gene, CDR1 and CDR2 are SGDLS and YYNGEE. V is pared back by 2 bases and J by 0 bases, with 17 bases lying between the germline termini. On this clone: What this receptor recognizes is not known. Within one base of it there is no much larger clone, and no base qualities were kept.

Receptor libraries were prepared by the immunoSEQ multiplex PCR assay. For the multiplex PCR, a mixture combining 60 forward primers for TCR Vbeta segments and 13 reverse primers for TCR Jbeta segments was used. The CDR3 region of rearranged TCR beta genes was amplified from genomic DNA by a multiplex PCR assay. On the Illumina HiSeq System, the amplified TCR beta libraries were sequenced as 87-base-pair reads. The study's processing was this. A later analysis tallied around 82 million unique TCR beta chains across the 666 repertoires, and some 10 million of those chains were shared by two or more donors. A nearest-neighbor algorithm error-corrected the raw reads and collapsed the reads into unique sequences, merging closely related sequences to remove PCR and sequencing errors. CDR3 sequences were aligned to IMGT reference sequences to assign V, D and J gene segments. For a sequence to be retained, a match of at least six nucleotides to both a V gene segment and a J gene segment was required. Rearrangements were classified as productive when the CDR3 lacked stop codons and remained in frame with V and J, and all other rearrangements were classified as non-productive. Following IMGT convention, CDR3 was defined as the stretch from the second conserved V-encoded cysteine up to the conserved J-encoded phenylalanine. Sequences without an unambiguous match to a single V gene segment were excluded from the earlier analysis of about 640 of the donors. In an earlier analysis of a few hundred of the donors, V segments were called functional above 56.7% productive rearrangements and were called segregating when the between-donor standard deviation exceeded 5%. A statistical classification framework was developed to diagnose cytomegalovirus status using the catalog of TCR beta chain sequences. In a later analysis, V and J genes were assigned by comparing TCR nucleotide sequences against IMGT/GENE-DB human TR gene sequences. The TCRdist pipeline was used in a later analysis to assign CDR3 sequences and most-parsimonious VDJ recombination scenarios. A later analysis defined each TCR beta chain by its CDR3 amino acid sequence plus V-gene family, and excluded reads lacking a unique V-gene family. As a way to deal with suspected cross-contamination and a sequencing artifact, a later analysis dropped roughly 600 nucleotide sequences that were highly shared and had low generation probability. A later analysis calculated a clonal expansion index for each public chain from normalized within-repertoire ranks of inferred template counts. A later analysis computed generation probabilities with a VDJ recombination model fitted to out-of-frame rearrangements, and checked the results against IGoR. In a later analysis, hypergeometric tests were used to score TCR-TCR, TCR-HLA and TCR-CMV co-occurrence, with a repertoire-size bias correction applied to TCR pairs. False discovery rates were estimated in a later analysis by permuting HLA or CMV assignments 20 times. In a later analysis, co-occurring TCRs were grouped using DBSCAN, with TCRdist sequence similarity added in when clustering inside HLA-allele-positive subsets. For co-occurrence clustering, repertoires with fewer than 30,000 or more than 120,000 public chains were excluded, along with a handful of repertoires with anomalous nucleotide sharing. TCRdb obtained this table from immuneACCESS and retained in-frame rearrangements with V and J assigned. These tables miss some clones; where compared with another copy, unresolved V genes account for less than half of the shortfall, and the remainder is unexplained. V and J calls and clone size follow that table, whereas D and trimming were derived from the DNA. In this sample the table shows 150,000 to 200,000 clones, around 85% of which occur a single time. The ten biggest clones cover 0.8% to 1% of the sample.

The cohort consisted of approximately 670 healthy bone marrow donors. At the time of sampling, every cohort member was nominally healthy, though immune exposures that went unrecorded were likely present. The donor tested CMV seronegative and was one of the 352 seronegative cohort members. Each donor provided a peripheral blood sample, and peripheral blood mononuclear cells were used for TCR beta sequencing. The Qiagen DNeasy Blood Extraction Kit was used to extract genomic DNA from the blood cell samples. Recombination linked TRBV9 to TRBJ1-2, and the D gene may be TRBD1, 5 bases matching. This clonotype was sampled from a young woman in good health and CMV-seronegative. The specimen sequenced was PBMCs. The DNA sequence is TGTGCCAGCAGCGTTGCTCCCGCGGGACCCTCTAACTATGGCTACACCTTC. It is translated as CASSVAPAGPSNYGYTF.